This T cell receptor (beta chain) was profiled in a study of response to subunit inactivated influenza vaccine. TCRdb analysed the RT-PCR reads with MiXCR anew, one entry per CDR3 protein. The sample records 400,000 to 650,000 distinct CDR3 sequences, approximately 7.3% being singletons. Germline V gene data show CDR1 as SGHRS and CDR2 as YFSETQ. Trimming shortened V by 4 bases and J by 0 bases, and 13 bases separated the two germline ends. This CDR3 region has 15 residues. Overall study findings and caveats: Few additional T cells are recruited per seasonal influenza vaccination, authors suggested.

Comments on this clonotype: Its antigen is still unknown.

Source: PBMCs from blood, taken around 25 months after vaccination. V gene TRBV5-1 combines with J gene TRBJ1-1; D is uncertain. The receptor was isolated from a man aged 45-69 years who received an inactivated influenza vaccine. Written as DNA, the CDR3 is TGCGCCAGCAGCCCAGACGGAGGAGTGAACACTGAAGCTTTCTTT. Translation gives CASSPDGGVNTEAFF.